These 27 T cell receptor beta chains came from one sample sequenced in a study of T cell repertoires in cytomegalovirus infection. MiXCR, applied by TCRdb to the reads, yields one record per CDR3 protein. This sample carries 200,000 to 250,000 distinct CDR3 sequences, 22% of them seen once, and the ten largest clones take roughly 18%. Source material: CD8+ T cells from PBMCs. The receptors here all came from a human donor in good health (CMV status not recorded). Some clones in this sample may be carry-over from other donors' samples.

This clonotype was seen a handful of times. CDR3 nucleotide sequence: TGTGCTAGTGGTTTGCTAGCCACAGATACGCAGTATTTT. This encodes CASGLLATDTQYF. The V gene is TRBV12-5, the J gene TRBJ2-3, with D possibly TRBD2 on 5 matching bases. The length of the CDR3 is 13 residues. Germline lookup yields CDR1 LGHNT and CDR2 FRNRAP. The ends were cut back, 2 bases at V and 2 bases at J, with 5 bases in the middle.

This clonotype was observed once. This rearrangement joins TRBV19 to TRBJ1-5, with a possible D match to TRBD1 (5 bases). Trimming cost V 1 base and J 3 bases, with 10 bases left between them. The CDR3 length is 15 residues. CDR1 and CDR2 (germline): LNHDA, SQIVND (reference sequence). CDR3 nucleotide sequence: TGTGCCAGTAGTATAGGTGCAGGGCCCAATCAGCCCCAGCATTTT. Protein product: CASSIGAGPNQPQHF.

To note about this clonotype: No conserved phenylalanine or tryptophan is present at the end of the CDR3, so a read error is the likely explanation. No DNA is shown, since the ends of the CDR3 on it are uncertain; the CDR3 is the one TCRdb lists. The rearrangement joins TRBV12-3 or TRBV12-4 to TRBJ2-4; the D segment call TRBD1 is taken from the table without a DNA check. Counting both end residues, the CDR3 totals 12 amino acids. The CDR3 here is CASSLAGEGARI.

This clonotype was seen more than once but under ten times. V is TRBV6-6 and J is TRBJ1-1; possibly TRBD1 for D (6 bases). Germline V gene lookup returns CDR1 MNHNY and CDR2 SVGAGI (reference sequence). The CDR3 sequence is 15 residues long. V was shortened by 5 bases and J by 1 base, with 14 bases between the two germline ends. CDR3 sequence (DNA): TGTGCCAGCAGTCGGGACACCTGGGGGAACACTGAAGCTTTCTTT. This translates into CASSRDTWGNTEAFF.

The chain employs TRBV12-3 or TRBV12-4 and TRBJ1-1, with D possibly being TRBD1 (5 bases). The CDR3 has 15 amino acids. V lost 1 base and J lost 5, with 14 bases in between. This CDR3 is CASSLVAGGGTEAFF. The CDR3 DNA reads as TGTGCCAGCAGTTTAGTAGCGGGGGGGGGAACTGAAGCTTTCTTT.

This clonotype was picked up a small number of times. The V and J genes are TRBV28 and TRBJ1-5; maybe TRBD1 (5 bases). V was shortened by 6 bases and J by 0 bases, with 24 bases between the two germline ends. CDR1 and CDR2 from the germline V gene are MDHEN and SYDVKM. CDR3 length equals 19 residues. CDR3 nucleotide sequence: TGTGCCAGCAGCCAACAAGGGCCCTCGGGGACCTATAGCAATCAGCCCCAGCATTTT. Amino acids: CASSQQGPSGTYSNQPQHF. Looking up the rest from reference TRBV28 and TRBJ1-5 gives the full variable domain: DVKVTQSSRYLVKRTGEKVFLECVQDMDHENMFWYRQDPGLGLRLIYFSYDVKMKEKGDIPEGYSVSREKKERFSLILESASTNQTSMYLCASSQQGPSGTYSNQPQHFGDGTRLSIL.

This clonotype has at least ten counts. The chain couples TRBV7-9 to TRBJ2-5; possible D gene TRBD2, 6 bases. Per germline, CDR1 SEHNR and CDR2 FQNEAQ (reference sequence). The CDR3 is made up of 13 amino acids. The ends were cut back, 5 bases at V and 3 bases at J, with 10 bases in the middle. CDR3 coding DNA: TGTGCCAGCAGCCCACCTAGCGAAGAGACCCAGTACTTC. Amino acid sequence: CASSPPSEETQYF.

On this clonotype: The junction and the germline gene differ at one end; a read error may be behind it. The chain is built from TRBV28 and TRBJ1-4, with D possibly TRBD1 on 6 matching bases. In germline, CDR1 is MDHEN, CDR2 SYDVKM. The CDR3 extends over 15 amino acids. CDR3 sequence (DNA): TGTGCCAGCAGCAAATTCAGGGGAACTGATGAAAAACTGTTTTTT. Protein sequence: CASSKFRGTDEKLFF.

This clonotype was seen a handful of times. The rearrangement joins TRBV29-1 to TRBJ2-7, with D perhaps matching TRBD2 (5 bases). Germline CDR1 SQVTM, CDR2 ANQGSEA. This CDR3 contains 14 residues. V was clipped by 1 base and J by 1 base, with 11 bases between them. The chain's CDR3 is CSVEVGRGSYEQYF. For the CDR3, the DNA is TGCAGCGTTGAAGTGGGAAGAGGGTCCTACGAGCAGTACTTC.

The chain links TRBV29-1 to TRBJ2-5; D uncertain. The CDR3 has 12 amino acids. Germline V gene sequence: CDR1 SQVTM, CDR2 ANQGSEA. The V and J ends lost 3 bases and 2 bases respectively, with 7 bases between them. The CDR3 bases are TGCAGCGTTGAGGGGTCTCAAGAGACCCAGTACTTC. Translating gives CSVEGSQETQYF.

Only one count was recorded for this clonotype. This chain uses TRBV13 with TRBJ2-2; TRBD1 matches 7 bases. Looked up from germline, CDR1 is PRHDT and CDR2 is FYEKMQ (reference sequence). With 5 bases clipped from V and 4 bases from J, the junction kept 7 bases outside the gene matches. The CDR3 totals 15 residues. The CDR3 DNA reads TGTGCCAGCAGCGTCGGGACAGCTATCACCGGGGAGCTGTTTTTT. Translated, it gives CASSVGTAITGELFF.

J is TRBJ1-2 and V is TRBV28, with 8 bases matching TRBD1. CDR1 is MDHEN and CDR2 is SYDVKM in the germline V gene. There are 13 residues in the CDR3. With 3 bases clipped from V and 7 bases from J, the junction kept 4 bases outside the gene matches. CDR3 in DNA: TGTGCCAGCAGTTTTCAGGGGGCAGGTGGCTACACCTTC. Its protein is CASSFQGAGGYTF.

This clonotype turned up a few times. Here the CDR3 DNA reads TGTGCCAGCAGCCACCTTTCGACCGGAGAGACCCAGTACTTC. Translation: CASSHLSTGETQYF. The rearrangement joins TRBV28 to TRBJ2-5; D ambiguous. Trimming cost V 6 bases and J 4 bases, with 15 bases left between them. The CDR3 sequence is 14 residues long. Germline V gene data show CDR1 as MDHEN and CDR2 as SYDVKM.

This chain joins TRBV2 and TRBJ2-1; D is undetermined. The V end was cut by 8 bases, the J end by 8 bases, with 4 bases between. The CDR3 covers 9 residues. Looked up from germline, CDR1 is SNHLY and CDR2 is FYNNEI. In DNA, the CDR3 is TGTGCCAGCGCGGATGAGCAGTTCTTC. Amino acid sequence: CASADEQFF. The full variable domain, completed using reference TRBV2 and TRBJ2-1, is EPEVTQTPSHQVTQMGQEVILRCVPISNHLYFYWYRQILGQKVEFLVSFYNNEISEKSEIFDDQFSVERPDGSNFTLKIRSTKLEDSAMYFCASADEQFFGPGTRLTVL.

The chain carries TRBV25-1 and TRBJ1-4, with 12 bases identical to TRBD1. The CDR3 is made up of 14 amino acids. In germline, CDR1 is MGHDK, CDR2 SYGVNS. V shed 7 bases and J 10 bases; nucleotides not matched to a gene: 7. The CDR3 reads CASMGDRGLRKLFF. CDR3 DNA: TGTGCCAGCATGGGGGACAGGGGGCTCAGAAAACTGTTTTTT.

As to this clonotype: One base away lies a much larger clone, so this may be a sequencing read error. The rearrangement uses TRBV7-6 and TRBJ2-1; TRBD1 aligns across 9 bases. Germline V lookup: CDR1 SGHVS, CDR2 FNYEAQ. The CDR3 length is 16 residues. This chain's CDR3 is CASSAGDRVVDNEQSF. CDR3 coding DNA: TGTGCCAGCAGTGCTGGGGACAGGGTAGTAGACAATGAGCAGTCCTTC.

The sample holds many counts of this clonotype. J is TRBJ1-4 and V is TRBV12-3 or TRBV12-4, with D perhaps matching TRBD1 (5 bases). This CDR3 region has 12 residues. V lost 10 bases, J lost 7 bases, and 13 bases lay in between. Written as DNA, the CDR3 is TGTGCCACTGGTCGGGGACCTGAAAAACTGTTTTTT. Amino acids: CATGRGPEKLFF.

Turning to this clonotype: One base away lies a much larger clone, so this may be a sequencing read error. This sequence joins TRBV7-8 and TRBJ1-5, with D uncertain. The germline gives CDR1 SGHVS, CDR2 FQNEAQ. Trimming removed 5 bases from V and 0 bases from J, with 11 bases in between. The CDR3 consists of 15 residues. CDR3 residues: CASSPRLDSNQPQHF. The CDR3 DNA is TGTGCCAGCAGCCCCCGCCTCGATAGCAATCAGCCCCAGCATTTT.

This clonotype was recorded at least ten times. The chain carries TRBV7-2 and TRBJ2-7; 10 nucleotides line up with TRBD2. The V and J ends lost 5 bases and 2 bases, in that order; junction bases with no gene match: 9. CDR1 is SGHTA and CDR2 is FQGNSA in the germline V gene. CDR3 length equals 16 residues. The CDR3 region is CASSPLGLAETYEQYF. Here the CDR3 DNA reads TGTGCCAGCAGCCCCCTAGGACTAGCGGAGACCTACGAGCAGTACTTC.

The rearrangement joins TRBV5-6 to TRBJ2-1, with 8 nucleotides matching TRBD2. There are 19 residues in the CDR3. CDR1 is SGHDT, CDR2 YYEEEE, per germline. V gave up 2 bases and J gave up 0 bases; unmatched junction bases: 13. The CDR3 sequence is CASSFESGGPPSSYNEQFF. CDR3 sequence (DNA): TGTGCCAGCAGCTTTGAAAGCGGGGGCCCACCGAGCTCCTACAATGAGCAGTTCTTC.

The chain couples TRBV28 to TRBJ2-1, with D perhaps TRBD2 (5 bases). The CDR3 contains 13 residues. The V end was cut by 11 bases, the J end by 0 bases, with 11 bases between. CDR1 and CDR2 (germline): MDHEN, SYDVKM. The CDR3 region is CACEAGSYNEQFF. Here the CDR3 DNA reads TGTGCCTGTGAGGCGGGCTCCTACAATGAGCAGTTCTTC.

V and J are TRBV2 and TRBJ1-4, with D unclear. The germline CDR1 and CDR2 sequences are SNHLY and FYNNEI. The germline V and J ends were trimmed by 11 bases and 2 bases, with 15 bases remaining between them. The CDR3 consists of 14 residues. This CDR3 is CAVDTVGTNEKLFF. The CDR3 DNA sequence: TGTGCCGTCGATACAGTCGGCACTAATGAAAAACTGTTTTTT.

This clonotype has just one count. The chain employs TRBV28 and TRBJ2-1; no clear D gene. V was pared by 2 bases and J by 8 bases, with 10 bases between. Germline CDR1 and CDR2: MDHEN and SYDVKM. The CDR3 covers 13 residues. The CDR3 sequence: CASSLRGADEQFF. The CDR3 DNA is TGTGCCAGCAGTTTACGAGGAGCCGATGAGCAGTTCTTC.

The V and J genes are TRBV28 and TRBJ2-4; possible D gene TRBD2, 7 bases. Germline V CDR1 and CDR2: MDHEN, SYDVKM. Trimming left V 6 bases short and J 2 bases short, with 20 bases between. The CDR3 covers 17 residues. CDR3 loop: CASSKFRGGTSKNIQYF. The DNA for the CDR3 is TGTGCCAGCAGCAAGTTCAGGGGAGGGACGTCCAAAAACATTCAGTACTTC.

In nucleotides, the CDR3 is TGTGCCAGCAGCTCGCCCACGGGGGCGGAAGAGCAGTACTTC. The encoded protein is CASSSPTGAEEQYF. This chain connects TRBV7-2 to TRBJ2-7; D possibly matches TRBD1 or TRBD2 (6 bases each). This CDR3 has 14 residues. Germline CDR1 and CDR2: SGHTA and FQGNSA. V shed 4 bases and J shed 7 bases, with 17 bases lying between them.

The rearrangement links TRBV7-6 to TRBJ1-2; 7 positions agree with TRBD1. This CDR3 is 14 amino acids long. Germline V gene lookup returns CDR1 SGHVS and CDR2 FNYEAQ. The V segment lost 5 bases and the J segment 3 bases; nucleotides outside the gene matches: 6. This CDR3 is CASSETGVDYGYTF. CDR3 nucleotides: TGTGCCAGCAGCGAAACAGGGGTGGACTATGGCTACACCTTC.

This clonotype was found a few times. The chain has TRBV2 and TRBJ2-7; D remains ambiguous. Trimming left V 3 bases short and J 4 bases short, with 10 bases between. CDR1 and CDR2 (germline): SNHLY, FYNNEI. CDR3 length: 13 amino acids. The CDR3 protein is CASSDGLVYEQYF. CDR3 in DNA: TGTGCCAGCAGTGATGGCCTAGTGTACGAGCAGTACTTC. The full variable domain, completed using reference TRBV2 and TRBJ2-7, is EPEVTQTPSHQVTQMGQEVILRCVPISNHLYFYWYRQILGQKVEFLVSFYNNEISEKSEIFDDQFSVERPDGSNFTLKIRSTKLEDSAMYFCASSDGLVYEQYFGPGTRLTVT.